Detailed here is one T cell receptor (beta chain). Its cognate antigen is unknown. This sample stems from a study of T cells in Graves' hyperthyroidism and ophthalmopathy. General study results and limits: Ophthalmopathy stood apart from stable hyperthyroidism in a 13 V-J model.

Amplification of TCR beta CDR3 regions was performed using RNA transcripts as template. First-round RT-PCR targeting the TCR CDR3 was performed with the HTBI primer set. MiXCR, run by TCRdb on the multiplex PCR reads, gives a single entry per CDR3 protein. The table lists roughly 840,000 distinct CDR3 sequences, about 38% of them singletons. The germline V gene has CDR1 SNHLY and CDR2 FYNNEI. This CDR3 contains 14 residues. V lost 5 bases and J lost 9; bases outside the gene matches: 11. Diagnosis rested on symptoms, serum thyroxine and TRAb, thyroid ultrasound, and orbital computed tomography. Fresh peripheral blood, 7.5 to 10 ml of it, supplied the PBMCs.

The sequenced sample was blood. The J gene is TRBJ2-5, the V gene TRBV2, with 8 bases fitting TRBD2. The clonotype originates from a man between 18 and 29 years old with Graves' hyperthyroidism. CDR3 amino acids: CASSYRGGQGPQYF. For the CDR3, the DNA is TGTGCCAGCAGTTACCGGGGGGGGCAGGGGCCCCAGTACTTC.